The 28 T cell receptor beta chains given below trace back to one sample, sequenced in a study of blood T cell repertoires in COVID-19. The assay was immunoSEQ multiplex PCR, and TCRdb's table has in-frame clones only and misses some. The sample lists 200,000 to 250,000 clones, 80% to 90% occurring once. The sequenced sample was PBMCs or T cells enriched from blood (not recorded which). The receptors derive from a middle-aged man who had recovered from COVID-19.

This clone was counted once. The genes are TRBV27 and TRBJ2-1; D not certain. This CDR3 comprises 14 residues. V was clipped by 2 bases and J by 3 bases, with 8 bases between them. Germline-derived CDR1 and CDR2 are MNHEY and SMNVEV (reference sequence). The CDR3 coding sequence is TGTGCCAGCAGTTTACTCCGGAGCTACAATGAGCAGTTCTTC. Residues: CASSLLRSYNEQFF.

V is TRBV7-2 and J is TRBJ1-5; unclear D gene. Looked up from germline, CDR1 is SGHTA and CDR2 is FQGNSA. Trimming removed 0 bases at V and 10 bases at J, with 19 bases between. CDR3 length equals 16 residues. CDR3 sequence (DNA): TGTGCCAGCAGCTTAGCGCCTTATGGGCTATCATACCCCCAGCATTTT. Its translation is CASSLAPYGLSYPQHF.

The chain has TRBV5-6 and TRBJ2-5, with TRBD2 matching 12 bases. The J segment lost 4 bases and the V segment lost 4 bases, leaving 5 bases of the junction unmatched. The CDR3 is 15 residues long. Per germline, CDR1 SGHDT and CDR2 YYEEEE. The CDR3 DNA is TGTGCCAGCAGCAGACTAGCGGGAGAGGGAGAGACCCAGTACTTC. Amino acid sequence: CASSRLAGEGETQYF.

The chain couples TRBV4-2 to TRBJ2-2; 10 positions match TRBD1. CDR3 length: 16 residues. With V trimmed by 9 bases and J by 4 bases, 11 bases remained unmatched. Germline CDR1 and CDR2: LGHNA and YNFKEQ. CDR3 sequence (DNA): TGTGCCAGTGAGACCGGGACAGGGGTTAGCACCGGGGAGCTGTTTTTT. Residues: CASETGTGVSTGELFF.

The rearrangement links TRBV6-4 to TRBJ2-2; 12 bases map to TRBD2. V was pared by 3 bases and J by 0 bases, with 2 bases of the junction left unmatched. Germline CDR1 MRHNA, CDR2 SNTAGT. CDR3 length: 17 residues. CDR3 sequence (DNA): TGTGCCAGCAGTGATGGACTAGCGGGGCCGAACACCGGGGAGCTGTTTTTT. Its protein is CASSDGLAGPNTGELFF.

This chain uses TRBV21-1 with TRBJ2-7; TRBD2, the D gene given by the table, was not confirmed from the DNA. TRBV21-1 is assigned pseudogene status. The CDR3 has 12 residues. CDR3 coding DNA: TGTGCGTTGGGGAGTGCTACCTACGAGCAGTACTTC. This sequence encodes CALGSATYEQYF.

As regards this clone: In the same sample, other DNA sequences code for this CDR3. The chain combines TRBV19 with TRBJ1-1; the D is unclear. The length of the CDR3 is 13 residues. Trimming cost V 2 bases and J 0 bases, with 4 bases left between them. Germline V gene data show CDR1 as LNHDA and CDR2 as SQIVND (reference sequence). The CDR3: CASSIQMNTEAFF. Here the CDR3 DNA reads TGTGCCAGTAGTATACAGATGAACACTGAAGCTTTCTTT.

The rearrangement links TRBV5-8 to TRBJ1-3, with D possibly being TRBD1 (5 bases). Germline CDR1 and CDR2: SGHTS and YDEGEE. V lost 5 bases, J lost 4 bases, and 13 bases lay in between. The CDR3 runs 14 residues. The CDR3 loop reads CASRFGTGGNTIYF. Written as DNA, the CDR3 is TGTGCCAGCAGGTTTGGGACTGGAGGAAACACCATATATTTT.

This chain links TRBV6-5 with TRBJ1-2; 9 nucleotides align to TRBD1. CDR3 length: 15 residues. The germline CDR1 and CDR2 sequences are MNHEY and SVGAGI. V gave up 6 bases and J gave up 5 bases; unmatched junction bases: 10. The CDR3 bases are TGTGCCAGCAGACCGAGGACAGGGGAGCGATATGGCTACACCTTC. This encodes CASRPRTGERYGYTF.

The V call is TRBV3-1 (or the pseudogene TRBV3-2), the J call TRBJ1-2; 7 bases are a match to TRBD1. The CDR3 is made up of 13 amino acids. Germline V gene lookup returns CDR1 LGHDT and CDR2 YNNKEL (reference sequence). Trimming cost V 1 base and J 4 bases; bases outside gene matches: 0. The CDR3 DNA reads TGTGCCAGCAGCCAAGGACAGGGCTATGGCTACACCTTC. It translates to CASSQGQGYGYTF.

The chain combines TRBV7-2 with TRBJ1-2, with 7 nucleotides matching TRBD1. The CDR3 loop spans 17 amino acids. Germline V lookup: CDR1 SGHTA, CDR2 FQGNSA. With 5 bases clipped from V and 4 bases from J, the junction kept 16 bases outside the gene matches. The CDR3 DNA reads as TGTGCCAGCAGCCCTTACAACCCGACAGGGACTGGCTATGGCTACACCTTC. Translating it yields CASSPYNPTGTGYGYTF.

To note about this clone: A much larger clone lies a single base off, so this may be a read error. V gene TRBV6-6 combines with J gene TRBJ2-6, with no clear D. This CDR3 region has 13 residues. Trimming pared 7 bases from V and 0 bases from J, leaving 4 bases between. Germline-derived CDR1 and CDR2 are MNHNY and SVGAGI (reference sequence). CDR3 DNA: TGTGCCAGCACCCTCTCTGGGGCCAACGTCCTGACTTTC. This codes for CASTLSGANVLTF.

The J gene is TRBJ2-7, the V gene TRBV18; 7 nucleotides line up with TRBD1. Germline-derived CDR1 and CDR2 are KGHSH and LQKENI. V lost 1 base to trimming and J lost 1 base; unmatched junction nucleotides: 4. The CDR3 loop spans 15 amino acids. This CDR3 reads CASSPQGAGSYEQYF. The DNA of the CDR3 is TGTGCCAGCTCACCACAGGGGGCAGGATCCTACGAGCAGTACTTC. Supplemented by reference TRBV18 and TRBJ2-7, the full variable domain reads NAGVMQNPRHLVRRRGQEARLRCSPMKGHSHVYWYRQLPEEGLKFMVYLQKENIIDESGMPKERFSAEFPKEGPSILRIQQVVRGDSAAYFCASSPQGAGSYEQYFGPGTRLTVT.

The rearrangement joins TRBV19 to TRBJ2-5; a weak D match, TRBD1 (5 bases). Germline CDR1 and CDR2: LNHDA and SQIVND (reference sequence). This CDR3 region has 15 residues. The ends were cut back, 5 bases at V and 1 base at J, with 14 bases in the middle. The CDR3, as DNA: TGTGCCAGTAGTCAAGATAGACAGAGCCAAGAGACCCAGTACTTC. Amino acid sequence: CASSQDRQSQETQYF.

This clone appeared a few times. The chain combines TRBV13 with TRBJ1-1; maybe TRBD1 (6 bases). CDR1 PRHDT and CDR2 FYEKMQ come from the germline V gene (reference sequence). Between the trimmed V and J ends, which lost 3 bases and 4 bases, there was a span of 15 bases. The CDR3 spans 15 residues. Here the CDR3 DNA reads TGTGCCAGCAGCTTCGGCTGGGGGCGCGGCACTGAAGCTTTCTTT. It codes for CASSFGWGRGTEAFF.

This chain connects TRBV19 to TRBJ2-5; D perhaps matches TRBD1 (6 bases). Germline CDR1 is LNHDA and CDR2 is SQIVND (reference sequence). Between the trimmed V and J ends, which lost 6 bases and 4 bases, there was a span of 12 bases. The CDR3 extends over 13 amino acids. In nucleotides, the CDR3 is TGTGCCAGTAGCCCGACAGGCCGAGAGACCCAGTACTTC. As protein: CASSPTGRETQYF.

The chain is built from TRBV7-2 and TRBJ2-3; D unresolved. Germline assignment: CDR1 SGHTA and CDR2 FQGNSA. Trimming pared 3 bases from V and 1 base from J, leaving 5 bases between. The CDR3 length is 13 residues. CDR3 region: CASSLFGTDTQYF. The CDR3 nucleotides read TGTGCCAGCAGCTTGTTCGGCACAGATACGCAGTATTTT.

CDR3 coding DNA: TGTGCCAGCAGCGCGGGACAGGGGAATAATGAGCAGTTCTTC. Translation: CASSAGQGNNEQFF. The chain joins TRBV9 to TRBJ2-1; TRBD1 matches 10 bases. The CDR3 extends over 14 amino acids. V trimming: 3 bases; J trimming: 7 bases; junction bases outside the gene matches: 4. Per germline, CDR1 SGDLS and CDR2 YYNGEE.

This clone was observed a handful of times. The chain has TRBV18 and TRBJ2-1; possible D gene TRBD2, 6 bases. Germline values: CDR1 KGHSH, CDR2 LQKENI. The CDR3 is 13 residues long. V lost 6 bases to trimming and J lost 13 bases, with 19 bases between them. The CDR3: CASSTIGSGTQFF. CDR3 bases: TGTGCCAGCTCCACGATAGGTTCGGGGACTCAGTTCTTC. Full variable domain (rest looked up from reference TRBV18 and TRBJ2-1): NAGVMQNPRHLVRRRGQEARLRCSPMKGHSHVYWYRQLPEEGLKFMVYLQKENIIDESGMPKERFSAEFPKEGPSILRIQQVVRGDSAAYFCASSTIGSGTQFFGPGTRLTVL.

The CDR3 DNA reads as TGTGCCAGTAGACCCGGGACTAGCGGCCACAATGAGCAGTTCTTC. Translating gives CASRPGTSGHNEQFF. The chain uses TRBV19 and TRBJ2-1; 11 bases align to TRBD2. The germline V gene encodes CDR1 LNHDA and CDR2 SQIVND (reference sequence). The CDR3 covers 15 residues. V lost 6 bases and J lost 5; bases outside the gene matches: 6.

The V call is TRBV12-5, the J call TRBJ1-1; 8 bases align to TRBD1. Germline CDR1 and CDR2: LGHNT and FRNRAP. J lost 4 bases, V lost 2 bases, and 6 bases had no gene match. CDR3 size: 15 residues. CDR3 nucleotides: TGTGCTAGTGGTTTGATCGCAGGGGGCGGCACTGAAGCTTTCTTT. Amino acid sequence: CASGLIAGGGTEAFF.

The V call is TRBV14, the J call TRBJ2-5; tentative D call: TRBD2 (6 bases). The CDR3 runs to 16 residues. CDR1 is SGHDN, CDR2 FVKESK, per germline. Trimming cost V 4 bases and J 5 bases, with 20 bases left between them. CDR3 coding DNA: TGTGCCAGCAGCCGCAAGCCCAGGGTCGGAGGGGAGACCCAGTACTTC. It codes for CASSRKPRVGGETQYF.

J is TRBJ2-7 and V is TRBV10-3, with D possibly TRBD2 on 6 matching bases. V lost 1 base to trimming and J lost 0 bases, with 16 bases between them. Per germline, CDR1 ENHRY and CDR2 SYGVKD. The CDR3 spans 17 residues. In DNA form, the CDR3 reads TGTGCCATCAGTGAGTTTAGCGGCGCCAGGAACTCCTACGAGCAGTACTTC. Translation: CAISEFSGARNSYEQYF.

The chain recombines TRBV2 with TRBJ2-3, with 15 bases matching TRBD2. This CDR3 has 16 residues. Germline V gene lookup returns CDR1 SNHLY and CDR2 FYNNEI. V shed 6 bases, J shed 5 bases, and the junction held 6 bases outside the gene matches. The CDR3 region has the DNA TGTGCCAGCAGAAGCGGACTAGCGGGGGGGCAAGATACGCAGTATTTT. It is translated as CASRSGLAGGQDTQYF.

V usage is TRBV30 and J usage is TRBJ1-1; D is perhaps TRBD1 (6 bases). The germline V gene has CDR1 GTSNPN and CDR2 SVGIG (reference sequence). The length of the CDR3 is 13 residues. Trimming took off 2 bases at V and 11 bases at J, with 18 bases between the two ends. The CDR3 bases are TGTGCCTGGAGTTTGACAGGTATTTTGGGGGCTTTCTTT. Translated, it gives CAWSLTGILGAFF.

The chain has TRBV9 and TRBJ1-2, with D possibly TRBD1 on 6 matching bases. The CDR3 is 15 residues long. With 5 bases removed from V and 5 bases from J, the gap between germline ends came to 19 bases. Germline lookup yields CDR1 SGDLS and CDR2 YYNGEE. The CDR3 bases are TGTGCCAGCAGTCCCTTAGGGGGAAGAGGGTATGGCTACACCTTC. Protein sequence: CASSPLGGRGYGYTF. The variable domain in full, with the rest retrieved from reference TRBV9 and TRBJ1-2, is DSGVTQTPKHLITATGQRVTLRCSPRSGDLSVYWYQQSLDQGLQFLIQYYNGEERAKGNILERFSAQQFPDLHSELNLSSLELGDSALYFCASSPLGGRGYGYTFGSGTRLTVV.

The V and J genes are TRBV7-9 and TRBJ2-5; D is perhaps TRBD1 (5 bases). The germline V gene encodes CDR1 SEHNR and CDR2 FQNEAQ (reference sequence). V was pared by 5 bases and J by 5 bases, with 15 bases between. The CDR3 totals 14 residues. The CDR3 loop reads CASSLHAGRETQYF. CDR3 coding DNA: TGTGCCAGCAGCCTACATGCAGGGCGGGAGACCCAGTACTTC.

This rearrangement joins TRBV6-4 to TRBJ1-2; D remains ambiguous. From germline, CDR1 is MRHNA and CDR2 SNTAGT. V lost 6 bases and J lost 3, with 14 bases in between. The CDR3 extends over 14 amino acids. The CDR3 loop reads CASSRGYGDYGYTF. CDR3 coding DNA: TGTGCCAGCAGCCGCGGCTACGGGGACTATGGCTACACCTTC.